One sample yielded the 14 T cell receptor beta chains listed below, sequenced in a study of blood T cell repertoires in COVID-19. Some clones are missing from TCRdb's copy, which holds only in-frame ones; the method was immunoSEQ multiplex PCR. The sample shows about 180,000 clones, about 87% of them seen only once. Sequenced sample: peripheral blood. These receptors all come from a woman aged 25 to 39 with acute or convalescent COVID-19.

The J gene is TRBJ2-5, the V gene TRBV15; TRBD2 is a possible D gene (5 bases). The ends were cut back, 1 base at V and 3 bases at J, with 12 bases in the middle. Per the germline V gene, CDR1 is LNHNV and CDR2 is YYDKDF (reference sequence). The CDR3 extends over 15 amino acids. CDR3 in amino acids: CATSRGGEFKETQYF. For the CDR3, the DNA is TGTGCCACCAGCAGAGGTGGGGAGTTCAAAGAGACCCAGTACTTC.

The V and J genes are TRBV11-2 and TRBJ2-3; D is unresolved. Germline lookup yields CDR1 SGHAT and CDR2 FQNNGV. This CDR3 has 13 residues. The germline V and J ends were trimmed by 5 bases and 2 bases, with 8 bases remaining between them. CDR3 DNA: TGTGCCAGCAGCATACACCACACAGATACGCAGTATTTT. Its translation: CASSIHHTDTQYF. The full variable domain, its missing parts supplied by reference TRBV11-2 and TRBJ2-3, is EAGVAQSPRYKIIEKRQSVAFWCNPISGHATLYWYQQILGQGPKLLIQFQNNGVVDDSQLPKDRFSAERLKGVDSTLKIQPAKLEDSAVYLCASSIHHTDTQYFGPGTRLTVL.

The chain combines TRBV5-4 with TRBJ2-1, with TRBD2 matching 10 bases. This CDR3 contains 15 residues. The V gene's germline CDR1 is SGHNT and CDR2 YYREEE (reference sequence). Trimming at V came to 6 bases and at J to 3 bases, leaving 6 bases not matched to a gene. The CDR3 protein is CASNSRTSGYNEQFF. The DNA for the CDR3 is TGTGCCAGCAACTCCAGGACTAGCGGCTACAATGAGCAGTTCTTC.

The rearrangement links TRBV28 to TRBJ2-2, with D possibly being TRBD1 (7 bases). Germline values: CDR1 MDHEN, CDR2 SYDVKM. The CDR3 has 15 residues. V lost 3 bases and J lost 7, with 15 bases in between. The CDR3 is CASSFGGGVIGELFF. In DNA form, the CDR3 reads TGTGCCAGCAGTTTCGGAGGGGGCGTGATCGGGGAGCTGTTTTTT.

V and J are TRBV11-2 and TRBJ1-2, with D maybe TRBD1 (5 bases). V was trimmed by 3 bases and J by 12 bases, leaving 14 bases between them. Germline CDR1 reads SGHAT; CDR2 reads FQNNGV. This CDR3 has 12 residues. The DNA of the CDR3 is TGTGCCAGCAGCTTTGGGGCAGAGGCCCACACCTTC. This codes for CASSFGAEAHTF.

This clone was picked up one time. V gene TRBV28 combines with J gene TRBJ2-3, with 7 bases fitting TRBD2. From germline, CDR1 is MDHEN and CDR2 SYDVKM. The junction had 12 bases not matched to a gene; V was cut back by 7 bases and J by 5 bases. CDR3 size: 15 residues. The CDR3 region is CASILGAGVGDTQYF. CDR3 DNA: TGTGCCAGCATACTTGGGGCGGGAGTTGGAGATACGCAGTATTTT. Combining the CDR3 with reference TRBV28 and TRBJ2-3 gives the whole variable domain DVKVTQSSRYLVKRTGEKVFLECVQDMDHENMFWYRQDPGLGLRLIYFSYDVKMKEKGDIPEGYSVSREKKERFSLILESASTNQTSMYLCASILGAGVGDTQYFGPGTRLTVL.

For this clone: Other DNA sequences of this sample code for an identical CDR3. The chain couples TRBV5-1 to TRBJ1-1; tentatively, D is TRBD1 (5 bases). This CDR3 comprises 13 residues. Germline CDR1 is SGHRS and CDR2 is YFSETQ. Trimming took off 4 bases at V and 1 base at J, with 8 bases between the two ends. CDR3 amino acids: CASSLGGNTEAFF. CDR3 nucleotides: TGCGCCAGCAGCCTCGGGGGGAACACTGAAGCTTTCTTT.

The chain recombines TRBV3-1 (or the pseudogene TRBV3-2) with TRBJ1-1; D perhaps matches TRBD1 (6 bases). CDR1 is LGHDT, CDR2 YNNKEL, per germline (reference sequence). V was trimmed by 2 bases and J by 4 bases, leaving 8 bases between them. This CDR3 comprises 13 residues. CDR3 sequence: CASSQTGFTEAFF. The CDR3 nucleotides are TGTGCCAGCAGCCAAACAGGGTTCACTGAAGCTTTCTTT.

This chain links TRBV5-4 with TRBJ2-7; perhaps TRBD1 as D (5 bases). This CDR3 comprises 15 residues. V lost 0 bases to trimming and J lost 5 bases, with 15 bases between them. In germline, CDR1 is SGHNT, CDR2 YYREEE (reference sequence). The CDR3 DNA sequence: TGTGCCAGCAGCTTGGGAATCCAGGGCCTCGACGAGCAGTACTTC. Protein product: CASSLGIQGLDEQYF.

This clone was recorded once. The chain has TRBV5-1 and TRBJ2-1; 7 positions agree with TRBD2. This CDR3 spans 13 amino acids. Trimming cost V 5 bases and J 4 bases; bases outside gene matches: 3. The germline CDR1 and CDR2 sequences are SGHRS and YFSETQ. The CDR3: CASSRRGYNEQFF. CDR3 sequence (DNA): TGCGCCAGCAGTCGGCGGGGGTACAATGAGCAGTTCTTC.

This chain links TRBV7-8 with TRBJ1-4, with 9 bases fitting TRBD1. This CDR3 is 16 amino acids long. The ends lost 4 bases at V and 6 bases at J; junction bases unmatched: 9. Looked up from germline, CDR1 is SGHVS and CDR2 is FQNEAQ. The chain's CDR3 is CASSSLVRDRDEKLFF. The DNA of the CDR3 is TGTGCCAGCAGCTCATTAGTCCGGGACAGGGATGAAAAACTGTTTTTT.

The chain couples TRBV5-1 to TRBJ2-7; maybe TRBD2 (5 bases). V lost 4 bases and J lost 3, with 14 bases in between. From germline, CDR1 is SGHRS and CDR2 YFSETQ. CDR3 length: 14 amino acids. CDR3 nucleotides: TGCGCCAGCAGCATGGACGCCCGGGGCTACGAGCAGTACTTC. Its protein is CASSMDARGYEQYF. Full variable domain (rest looked up from reference TRBV5-1 and TRBJ2-7): KAGVTQTPRYLIKTRGQQVTLSCSPISGHRSVSWYQQTPGQGLQFLFEYFSETQRNKGNFPGRFSGRQFSNSRSEMNVSTLELGDSALYLCASSMDARGYEQYFGPGTRLTVT.

The rearrangement links TRBV6-5 to TRBJ2-7; no definite D call. This CDR3 has 12 amino acids. Per the germline V gene, CDR1 is MNHEY and CDR2 is SVGAGI. Trimming left V 2 bases short and J 3 bases short, with 5 bases between. In DNA form, the CDR3 reads TGTGCCAGCAGTTACGGCCTCTACGAGCAGTACTTC. Translating gives CASSYGLYEQYF.

The chain employs TRBV11-2 and TRBJ2-7; 9 nucleotides agree with TRBD2. This CDR3 is 14 amino acids long. Germline CDR1 SGHAT, CDR2 FQNNGV. J gave up 2 bases and V 2 bases, and 1 base lay outside the gene matches. The CDR3 region is CASSLIAGAYEQYF. DNA of the CDR3: TGTGCCAGCAGCTTAATAGCGGGAGCCTACGAGCAGTACTTC.